The 14 T cell receptor beta chains reported below all come from one sample, sequenced in a study of blood T cell repertoires in COVID-19. Sequenced by immunoSEQ multiplex PCR; TCRdb stores in-frame clones only, minus some. The table records some 160,000 clones, more than 70% of them present only once. The sequenced material came from peripheral blood. Receptors originate from a man aged 55 to 70 with acute or convalescent COVID-19.

This clone was seen a few times. The chain links TRBV9 to TRBJ1-3; 10 bases are shared with TRBD1. V lost 2 bases and J lost 7; bases outside the gene matches: 3. The germline CDR1 and CDR2 sequences are SGDLS and YYNGEE. The length of the CDR3 is 14 residues. The CDR3, as DNA: TGTGCCAGCAGCGTGGGACAGGGGACTAACACCATATATTTT. Encoded protein: CASSVGQGTNTIYF. Variable domain in full (rest from reference TRBV9 and TRBJ1-3): DSGVTQTPKHLITATGQRVTLRCSPRSGDLSVYWYQQSLDQGLQFLIQYYNGEERAKGNILERFSAQQFPDLHSELNLSSLELGDSALYFCASSVGQGTNTIYFGEGSWLTVV.

The rearrangement links TRBV18 to TRBJ1-2; D is unclear. Trimming stripped 3 bases from V and 2 bases from J, with 10 bases between. Germline-derived CDR1 and CDR2 are KGHSH and LQKENI. This CDR3 has 14 amino acids. The CDR3 here is CASSPEGVNYGYTF. Written as DNA, the CDR3 is TGTGCCAGCTCACCGGAGGGAGTGAACTATGGCTACACCTTC. The entire variable domain, with the rest obtained from reference TRBV18 and TRBJ1-2, is as follows: NAGVMQNPRHLVRRRGQEARLRCSPMKGHSHVYWYRQLPEEGLKFMVYLQKENIIDESGMPKERFSAEFPKEGPSILRIQQVVRGDSAAYFCASSPEGVNYGYTFGSGTRLTVV.

This chain links TRBV7-9 with TRBJ1-6; the D is unclear. The CDR3 spans 14 residues. The V gene's germline CDR1 is SEHNR and CDR2 FQNEAQ (reference sequence). V was clipped by 3 bases and J by 4 bases, with 7 bases between them. The CDR3 nucleotides are TGTGCCAGCAGCTTCGAGCCGTATAATTCACCCCTCCACTTT. Residues: CASSFEPYNSPLHF.

The chain combines TRBV4-2 with TRBJ2-2, with D perhaps matching TRBD1 (7 bases). Trimming left V 2 bases short and J 0 bases short, with 10 bases between. The CDR3 runs 16 residues. Per germline, CDR1 LGHNA and CDR2 YNFKEQ. The CDR3 reads CASSQFRGANTGELFF. Written as DNA, the CDR3 is TGTGCCAGCAGCCAATTCAGGGGGGCGAACACCGGGGAGCTGTTTTTT.

The chain has TRBV14 and TRBJ2-7; D possibly corresponds to TRBD2 (6 bases). The CDR3 spans 11 residues. Trimming left V 4 bases short and J 10 bases short, with 11 bases between. CDR1 and CDR2 (germline): SGHDN, FVKESK. As DNA, the CDR3 is TGTGCCAGCAGCCCACCAGGGACTCAGTACTTC. Its translation is CASSPPGTQYF.

V usage is TRBV2 and J usage is TRBJ1-1, with D hard to call. Germline lookup yields CDR1 SNHLY and CDR2 FYNNEI. V shed 7 bases and J shed 0 bases, with 12 bases lying between them. The CDR3 loop spans 14 amino acids. The CDR3 DNA reads TGTGCCAGCAAAAGGGAGTCTATGAACACTGAAGCTTTCTTT. Its translation: CASKRESMNTEAFF.

This chain joins TRBV7-9 and TRBJ2-2; the match to TRBD1 covers 7 bases. The CDR3 has 15 residues. After removal of 5 bases from V and 0 bases from J, the junction contained 3 bases not matched to a gene. Per germline, CDR1 SEHNR and CDR2 FQNEAQ (reference sequence). Written as DNA, the CDR3 is TGTGCCAGCAGCCCTGGGACAGCGAACACCGGGGAGCTGTTTTTT. It specifies CASSPGTANTGELFF.

This rearrangement joins TRBV5-1 to TRBJ2-3; the match to TRBD1 covers 9 bases. The CDR3 has 14 amino acids. Germline V gives CDR1 SGHRS, CDR2 YFSETQ. J was trimmed by 1 base and V by 9 bases; bases with no gene match: 6. The CDR3 region is CATSGDRGTDTQYF. CDR3 sequence (DNA): TGCGCCACCTCCGGGGACAGGGGCACAGATACGCAGTATTTT.

This chain connects TRBV12-3 or TRBV12-4 to TRBJ1-1; D not resolved. The CDR3 runs to 12 residues. V gave up 8 bases and J gave up 5 bases, with 12 bases separating them. CDR3 in DNA: TGTGCCAGCCTAAGCGGGTGGACTGAAGCTTTCTTT. This translates into CASLSGWTEAFF.

The chain recombines TRBV11-2 with TRBJ2-7; maybe TRBD1 (5 bases). The CDR3 sequence is 15 residues long. V was cut by 4 bases and J by 4 bases, with 17 bases left in between. Germline V CDR1 and CDR2: SGHAT, FQNNGV. The CDR3 spells CASSYERAGFYEQYF. The CDR3 nucleotides are TGTGCCAGCAGCTACGAGCGTGCAGGGTTTTACGAGCAGTACTTC. Supplemented by reference TRBV11-2 and TRBJ2-7, the full variable domain reads EAGVAQSPRYKIIEKRQSVAFWCNPISGHATLYWYQQILGQGPKLLIQFQNNGVVDDSQLPKDRFSAERLKGVDSTLKIQPAKLEDSAVYLCASSYERAGFYEQYFGPGTRLTVT.

The chain combines TRBV27 with TRBJ2-1; perhaps TRBD1 as D (5 bases). Germline loops: CDR1 MNHEY, CDR2 SMNVEV (reference sequence). Trimming cost V 11 bases and J 0 bases, with 17 bases left between them. The length of the CDR3 is 15 residues. The CDR3 sequence: CAASGPSSSYNEQFF. The CDR3 nucleotides are TGTGCCGCATCAGGGCCCTCGAGCTCCTACAATGAGCAGTTCTTC.

The CDR3 sequence is CASAQGSWAYGYTF. Here the CDR3 DNA reads TGTGCCAGCGCCCAGGGGAGTTGGGCCTATGGCTACACCTTC. The genes are TRBV7-9 and TRBJ1-2, with D perhaps TRBD1 (6 bases). The CDR3 contains 14 residues. Germline V lookup: CDR1 SEHNR, CDR2 FQNEAQ (reference sequence). Trimming left V 8 bases short and J 4 bases short, with 17 bases between.

V gene TRBV9 combines with J gene TRBJ2-2; D not resolved. The CDR3 spans 16 residues. Deletions cut 0 bases from V and 0 bases from J, with 9 bases between. Germline CDR1 SGDLS, CDR2 YYNGEE. The CDR3 region is CASSVEREANTGELFF. The DNA of the CDR3 is TGTGCCAGCAGCGTAGAACGCGAAGCGAACACCGGGGAGCTGTTTTTT.

The chain combines TRBV6-6 with TRBJ2-3; D is undetermined. CDR1 and CDR2 from the germline V gene are MNHNY and SVGAGI (reference sequence). V was shortened by 7 bases and J by 2 bases, with 13 bases between the two germline ends. The CDR3 is 14 amino acids. CDR3 in DNA: TGTGCCAGCACCGGGTTGAGCCTCACAGATACGCAGTATTTT. Translation: CASTGLSLTDTQYF.